These T cell receptor beta chains were read from a single sample in a study of T cells in Graves' hyperthyroidism and ophthalmopathy. In TCRdb, the multiplex PCR reads were re-called with MiXCR into one record per CDR3 protein. Of about 270,000 distinct CDR3 sequences detected, approximately 16% appear once; the ten largest clones hold 30%. The sequenced material came from blood. These receptor sequences come from a woman aged 45-65 years with Graves' hyperthyroidism that later progressed to Graves' ophthalmopathy. Both conserved end residues are part of each CDR3. The D gene is left open where the match is weak. A row's size may be missing; if present it is once, few, many or a size class.

J	V	D	size	CDR3	DNA
TRBJ2-5	TRBV7-9	.	.	CASVDYQETQYF	TGTGCCAGCGTTGACTACCAAGAGACCCAGTACTTC
TRBJ1-6	TRBV10-3	TRBD1	.	CAISEMGQGAFPLHF	TGTGCCATCAGTGAAATGGGACAGGGGGCTTTCCCCCTCCACTTT
TRBJ2-1	TRBV5-1	.	.	CASSLGGYEYNEQFF	TGCGCCAGCAGCTTGGGCGGGTATGAATACAATGAGCAGTTCTTC
TRBJ1-5	TRBV6-6	.	many	CASSYRMERGNQPQHF	TGTGCCAGCAGTTACAGGATGGAAAGGGGCAATCAGCCCCAGCATTTT
TRBJ2-5	TRBV24-1	TRBD2	many	CATSDLAGGGETQYF	TGTGCCACCAGTGATTTGGCGGGAGGCGGGGAGACCCAGTACTTC
TRBJ2-3	TRBV20-1	TRBD2	many	CSAREDLAGDPDTQYF	TGCAGTGCTAGAGAAGATCTAGCGGGAGATCCGGATACGCAGTATTTT
TRBJ2-7	TRBV19	TRBD1	.	CANSRAGQDYEQYF	TGTGCCAATAGTCGGGCGGGACAGGACTACGAGCAGTACTTC
TRBJ2-1	TRBV12-5	TRBD1	many	CASGFGQGSEQFF	TGTGCTAGTGGTTTCGGACAGGGGAGTGAGCAGTTCTTC
TRBJ2-1	TRBV5-1	TRBD2	many	CASSLGDYPPPYNEQFF	TGCGCCAGCAGCTTGGGGGACTACCCCCCCCCCTACAATGAGCAGTTCTTC
TRBJ1-5	TRBV5-1	.	many	CASSLGAVAGGDQPQHF	TGCGCCAGCAGCTTGGGGGCTGTAGCGGGGGGAGATCAGCCCCAGCATTTT
TRBJ1-2	TRBV3-1	.	many	CASSLGRLDYGYTF	TGTGCCAGCAGCCTGGGCCGATTGGACTATGGCTACACCTTC
TRBJ2-1	TRBV5-1	TRBD2	many	CASRGEGAGGREQFF	TGCGCCAGCAGGGGCGAAGGAGCGGGAGGCCGGGAGCAGTTCTTC
TRBJ1-6	TRBV9	TRBD1	once	CASSPGQGYSPLHF	TGTGCCAGCAGCCCTGGACAGGGCTATTCACCCCTCCACTTT
TRBJ2-2	TRBV11-2	TRBD2	.	CASSHRTSGSHGELFF	TGTGCCAGCAGCCACCGGACTAGCGGGAGCCACGGGGAGCTGTTTTTT
TRBJ1-2	TRBV27	TRBD1	.	CASSPGGWGYTF	TGTGCCAGCAGTCCAGGGGGCTGGGGCTACACCTTC
TRBJ1-2	TRBV13	TRBD1	many	CASSFRGSGGYTF	TGTGCCAGCAGCTTCAGGGGGTCTGGGGGCTACACCTTC
TRBJ2-1	TRBV20-1	TRBD2	.	CSAPLAGNYNEQFF	TGCAGTGCCCCACTAGCGGGGAACTACAATGAGCAGTTCTTC
TRBJ2-4	TRBV5-4	.	few	CASSLATGRNIQYF	TGTGCCAGCAGCTTGGCCACAGGGCGAAACATTCAGTACTTC
TRBJ1-4	TRBV2	TRBD1	.	CASSEDQTGVGEKLFF	TGTGCCAGCAGTGAAGATCAGACAGGGGTAGGCGAAAAACTGTTTTTT
TRBJ1-1	TRBV5-8	.	many	CASSPGGGRDTEAFF	TGTGCCAGCAGCCCGGGCGGGGGTCGGGACACTGAAGCTTTCTTT
TRBJ1-1	TRBV28	.	many	CASSTKMNTEAFF	TGTGCCAGCAGTACCAAGATGAACACTGAAGCTTTCTTT
TRBJ2-7	TRBV7-3	TRBD2	.	CASSLSLAGPHEQYF	TGTGCCAGCAGCTTAAGCCTAGCGGGACCCCACGAGCAGTACTTC
TRBJ2-1	TRBV2	TRBD2	.	CASSVSGSGSYNEQFF	TGTGCCAGCAGTGTGTCGGGGAGCGGGAGCTACAATGAGCAGTTCTTC
TRBJ2-1	TRBV11-2	TRBD2	many	CASSPIAGGYNEQFF	TGTGCCAGCAGCCCAATAGCGGGAGGGTACAATGAGCAGTTCTTC
TRBJ2-2	TRBV7-3	.	many	CASSLVRFGELFF	TGTGCCAGCAGCTTGGTTAGATTCGGGGAGCTGTTTTTT
TRBJ2-3	TRBV6-1	.	few	CASSEDGRVDTQYF	TGTGCCAGCAGTGAAGATGGCAGGGTTGATACGCAGTATTTT
TRBJ1-2	TRBV5-1	TRBD1	few	CASSLDWTGNGYTF	TGCGCCAGCAGCTTGGACTGGACAGGGAATGGCTACACCTTC
TRBJ1-1	TRBV7-9	.	few	CASSPVRLRLNTEAFF	TGTGCCAGCAGCCCCGTTAGACTCAGACTTAACACTGAAGCTTTCTTT
TRBJ1-1	TRBV15	.	.	CATSRDFAGEAFF	TGTGCCACCAGCAGAGATTTCGCCGGTGAAGCTTTCTTT
TRBJ1-4	TRBV5-1	TRBD1	many	CASSSSQGAANEKLFF	TGCGCCAGCAGTTCATCCCAGGGGGCGGCTAATGAAAAACTGTTTTTT
TRBJ1-5	TRBV4-1	.	few	CASSQGPFGVVQPQHF	TGCGCCAGCAGCCAAGGGCCCTTTGGGGTAGTGCAGCCCCAGCATTTT
TRBJ2-3	TRBV28	.	many	CASLPGLGVDTQYF	TGTGCCAGCCTGCCGGGACTTGGCGTCGATACGCAGTATTTT
TRBJ2-5	TRBV2	.	many	CASSDGSQETQYF	TGTGCCAGCAGTGATGGCAGCCAAGAGACCCAGTACTTC
TRBJ2-1	TRBV10-3	.	.	CAITDLLKSDEQFF	TGTGCCATCACTGACCTACTAAAATCCGATGAGCAGTTCTTC
TRBJ1-1	TRBV9	.	many	CASSVDPVNTEAFF	TGTGCCAGCAGCGTAGATCCGGTGAACACTGAAGCTTTCTTT
TRBJ2-3	TRBV19	TRBD2	few	CASSISVGGRADTQYF	TGTGCCAGTAGTATCTCTGTCGGGGGGAGAGCAGATACGCAGTATTTT
TRBJ2-1	TRBV7-9	.	many	CASSSPAEIYNEQFF	TGTGCCAGCAGCTCCCCGGCGGAAATATACAATGAGCAGTTCTTC
TRBJ2-3	TRBV20-1	.	many	CSANTREYTDTQYF	TGCAGTGCTAACACTAGAGAATACACAGATACGCAGTATTTT
TRBJ1-2	TRBV5-6	.	many	CASSFKVSGGEGYTF	TGTGCCAGCAGCTTTAAAGTGTCCGGGGGAGAGGGCTACACCTTC
TRBJ2-1	TRBV30	.	many	CAWTRFEGDEQFF	TGTGCCTGGACTCGCTTTGAGGGCGATGAGCAGTTCTTC